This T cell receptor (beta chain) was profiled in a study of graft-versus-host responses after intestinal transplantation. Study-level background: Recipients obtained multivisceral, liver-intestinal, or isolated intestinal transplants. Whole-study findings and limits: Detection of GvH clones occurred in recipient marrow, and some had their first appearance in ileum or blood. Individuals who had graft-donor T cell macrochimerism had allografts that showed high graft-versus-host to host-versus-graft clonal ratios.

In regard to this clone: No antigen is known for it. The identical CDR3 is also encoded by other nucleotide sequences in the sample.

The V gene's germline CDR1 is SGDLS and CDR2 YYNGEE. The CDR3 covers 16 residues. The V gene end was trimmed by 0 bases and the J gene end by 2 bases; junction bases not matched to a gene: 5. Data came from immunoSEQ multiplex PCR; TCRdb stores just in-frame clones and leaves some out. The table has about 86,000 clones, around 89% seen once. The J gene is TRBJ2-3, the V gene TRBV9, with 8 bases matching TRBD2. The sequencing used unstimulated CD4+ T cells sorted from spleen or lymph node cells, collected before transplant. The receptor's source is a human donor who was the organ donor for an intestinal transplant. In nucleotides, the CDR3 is TGTGCCAGCAGCGTAGTGGCGGGGGGACCCACAGATACGCAGTATTTT. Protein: CASSVVAGGPTDTQYF.